A single sample gave rise to the 25 T cell receptor beta chains below, sequenced in a study of blood T cell repertoires in COVID-19. TCRdb keeps only in-frame clones here, not all; method: immunoSEQ multiplex PCR. In the table there are roughly 180,000 clones, roughly 86% of which are singletons. Sequenced material: PBMCs or T cells enriched from blood (not recorded which). The origin of the receptors is a woman aged 25-40 years who had recovered from COVID-19.

This clone is a singleton in its sample. CDR3 loop: CASSGAGGPGELFF. CDR3 coding DNA: TGTGCCAGCAGCGGAGCGGGAGGTCCCGGGGAGCTGTTTTTT. J is TRBJ2-2 and V is TRBV7-9, with 9 nucleotides matching TRBD2. Germline V gene lookup returns CDR1 SEHNR and CDR2 FQNEAQ (reference sequence). The CDR3 contains 14 residues. The V segment lost 5 bases and the J segment 6 bases; nucleotides outside the gene matches: 4.

This chain uses TRBV2 with TRBJ2-2; 7 bases map to TRBD2. The junction had 9 bases not matched to a gene; V was cut back by 7 bases and J by 4 bases. CDR3 length: 15 residues. Germline V gene lookup returns CDR1 SNHLY and CDR2 FYNNEI. DNA for the CDR3: TGTGCCAGCAACCCAGCGGGATGGTCCACCGGGGAGCTGTTTTTT. This sequence encodes CASNPAGWSTGELFF.

The CDR3 nucleotides read TGTGCCAGCAGTGAAGACGGCTACGAGCAGTACTTC. As protein: CASSEDGYEQYF. This rearrangement joins TRBV2 to TRBJ2-7, with no clear D. Trimming cost V 1 base and J 3 bases, with 4 bases left between them. This CDR3 is built from 12 residues. Germline assignment: CDR1 SNHLY and CDR2 FYNNEI.

V is TRBV12-3 or TRBV12-4 and J is TRBJ2-1; maybe TRBD1 (5 bases). The V gene lost 10 bases and the J gene lost 4 bases, with 14 bases spanning the gap. There are 13 residues in the CDR3. For the CDR3, the DNA is TGTGCCACCGGAGTAGGGGTTTACAATGAGCAGTTCTTC. Translating gives CATGVGVYNEQFF.

The chain links TRBV28 to TRBJ1-1, with D uncertain. The CDR3 has 11 residues. The germline CDR1 and CDR2 sequences are MDHEN and SYDVKM. V lost 8 bases, J lost 4 bases, and 8 bases lay in between. CDR3 coding DNA: TGTGCCAGCCTAGATGGCACTGAAGCTTTCTTT. Amino acid sequence: CASLDGTEAFF.

This clone was detected only once. This chain joins TRBV27 and TRBJ2-7, with TRBD1 matching over 11 bases. Germline lookup yields CDR1 MNHEY and CDR2 SMNVEV (reference sequence). The CDR3 has 14 residues. V was clipped by 6 bases and J by 5 bases; unmatched bases: 6. The CDR3 coding sequence is TGTGCCAGCAGAGGACAGGGGGCGCCACACGAGCAGTACTTC. Amino acids: CASRGQGAPHEQYF.

J is TRBJ1-2 and V is TRBV3-1 (or the pseudogene TRBV3-2); D call uncertain. V was pared by 3 bases and J by 1 base, with 15 bases between. The CDR3 has 16 amino acids. From germline, CDR1 is LGHDT and CDR2 YNNKEL (reference sequence). CDR3 protein: CASSHIEGSSNYGYTF. CDR3 DNA sequence: TGTGCCAGCAGCCATATTGAGGGCTCCAGTAACTATGGCTACACCTTC.

The V gene is TRBV7-9, the J gene TRBJ2-7; 12 positions agree with TRBD1. The J segment lost 1 base and the V segment lost 5 bases, leaving 6 bases of the junction unmatched. The CDR3 has 16 amino acids. Germline V lookup: CDR1 SEHNR, CDR2 FQNEAQ (reference sequence). The CDR3, as DNA: TGTGCCAGCAGCCCACCGGGACAGGGGGCATCCTACGAGCAGTACTTC. Encoded protein: CASSPPGQGASYEQYF.

The chain couples TRBV6-1 to TRBJ2-7; possibly TRBD2 for D (6 bases). Looked up from germline, CDR1 is MNHNS and CDR2 is SASEGT. V lost 3 bases, J lost 6 bases, and 21 bases lay in between. The CDR3 is 16 residues long. The CDR3 region has the DNA TGTGCCAGCAGTGAGCGGGGACCCGGAGCTTCTTTCGAGCAGTACTTC. Protein: CASSERGPGASFEQYF.

The chain is built from TRBV25-1 and TRBJ1-2; D may be TRBD1 (5 bases). Trimming cost V 4 bases and J 4 bases, with 13 bases left between them. The germline gives CDR1 MGHDK, CDR2 SYGVNS. This CDR3 is built from 14 residues. CDR3 loop: CASSGGLSAYGYTF. The CDR3 region has the DNA TGTGCCAGCAGTGGGGGCTTGAGCGCCTATGGCTACACCTTC.

This clone was seen only once. The chain joins TRBV6-5 to TRBJ1-1; 10 nucleotides align to TRBD1. The CDR3 has 13 amino acids. Germline trimming cut 10 bases from V and 3 bases from J; bases unmatched to any gene: 5. CDR1 is MNHEY and CDR2 is SVGAGI in the germline V gene. The CDR3 here is CANRQGADTEAFF. CDR3 coding DNA: TGTGCCAACCGACAGGGGGCTGACACTGAAGCTTTCTTT.

The gene calls are TRBV28 and TRBJ2-6, with D uncertain. The ends were cut back, 3 bases at V and 1 base at J, with 7 bases in the middle. Germline V gives CDR1 MDHEN, CDR2 SYDVKM. This CDR3 has 15 residues. The CDR3 sequence is CASSLVLSGANVLTF. The DNA of the CDR3 is TGTGCCAGCAGTTTGGTGCTATCTGGGGCCAACGTCCTGACTTTC. Based on the CDR3 plus reference TRBV28 and TRBJ2-6, the full variable domain is DVKVTQSSRYLVKRTGEKVFLECVQDMDHENMFWYRQDPGLGLRLIYFSYDVKMKEKGDIPEGYSVSREKKERFSLILESASTNQTSMYLCASSLVLSGANVLTFGAGSRLTVL.

This chain connects TRBV2 to TRBJ2-1; 8 bases align to TRBD2. CDR3 length equals 14 residues. After removal of 6 bases from V and 3 bases from J, the junction contained 4 bases not matched to a gene. Germline CDR1 and CDR2: SNHLY and FYNNEI. Here the CDR3 DNA reads TGTGCCAGCAGAGAGCGGGAGAGCTACAATGAGCAGTTCTTC. Translation: CASRERESYNEQFF. The full variable domain, its missing parts supplied by reference TRBV2 and TRBJ2-1, is EPEVTQTPSHQVTQMGQEVILRCVPISNHLYFYWYRQILGQKVEFLVSFYNNEISEKSEIFDDQFSVERPDGSNFTLKIRSTKLEDSAMYFCASRERESYNEQFFGPGTRLTVL.

This rearrangement joins TRBV19 to TRBJ2-5, with TRBD2 matching 7 bases. CDR3 length equals 18 residues. Germline V gene data show CDR1 as LNHDA and CDR2 as SQIVND (reference sequence). The trim removed 6 bases at V and 5 bases at J, leaving 21 bases unmatched. The CDR3 loop reads CASSYRGDGRASRETQYF. In DNA, the CDR3 is TGTGCCAGTAGCTACCGGGGGGACGGCAGAGCCTCCCGCGAGACCCAGTACTTC.

This rearrangement joins TRBV5-4 to TRBJ2-1; possible D gene TRBD2, 6 bases. Deletions cut 0 bases from V and 3 bases from J, with 10 bases between. The CDR3 has 15 amino acids. Germline V CDR1 and CDR2: SGHNT, YYREEE (reference sequence). In DNA, the CDR3 is TGTGCCAGCAGCTTGGGTAGCGGAGACTACAATGAGCAGTTCTTC. Its protein is CASSLGSGDYNEQFF.

This chain connects TRBV19 to TRBJ1-1; 9 bases are shared with TRBD1. The CDR3 has 14 amino acids. With 6 bases clipped from V and 2 bases from J, the junction kept 4 bases outside the gene matches. Germline V gene data show CDR1 as LNHDA and CDR2 as SQIVND (reference sequence). CDR3 amino acids: CASSNRGRNTEAFF. CDR3 coding DNA: TGTGCCAGTAGCAACAGGGGGCGAAACACTGAAGCTTTCTTT.

The V call is TRBV27, the J call TRBJ2-3; TRBD2 agrees at 14 bases. This CDR3 has 19 residues. J gave up 1 base and V 1 base, and 7 bases lay outside the gene matches. The germline V gene encodes CDR1 MNHEY and CDR2 SMNVEV (reference sequence). The CDR3 sequence is CASSLFGTSGREGTDTQYF. CDR3 DNA sequence: TGTGCCAGCAGTTTATTCGGGACTAGCGGGAGAGAGGGCACAGATACGCAGTATTTT.

The genes are TRBV7-9 and TRBJ2-7; maybe TRBD2 (6 bases). From germline, CDR1 is SEHNR and CDR2 FQNEAQ (reference sequence). Trimming removed 7 bases from V and 4 bases from J, with 17 bases in between. The CDR3 is made up of 14 amino acids. The DNA of the CDR3 is TGTGCCAGCAACCCTTCCGAGGGAGGATACGAGCAGTACTTC. It yields the protein CASNPSEGGYEQYF.

The chain couples TRBV6-2 or TRBV6-3 to TRBJ2-7; D possibly corresponds to TRBD2 (6 bases). CDR1 and CDR2 from the germline V gene are MNHEY and SVGEGT. V was pared by 0 bases and J by 5 bases, with 11 bases between. The length of the CDR3 is 14 residues. CDR3 coding DNA: TGTGCCAGCAGTTACTCGGGCGGGAAGAACGAGCAGTACTTC. Translating it yields CASSYSGGKNEQYF.

Regarding this clone: A read error may account for a junction end that differs from germline. The chain joins TRBV6-1 to TRBJ2-5; D is perhaps TRBD2 (5 bases). This CDR3 comprises 13 residues. Germline V CDR1 and CDR2: MNHNS, SASEGT. For the CDR3, the DNA is TGTGCCAGCAGAGAAGGAGGCGAAGCTACCCAGTACTTC. It specifies CASREGGEATQYF.

The chain employs TRBV2 and TRBJ2-6; a weak D match, TRBD1 (6 bases). The CDR3 is made up of 19 amino acids. CDR1 is SNHLY, CDR2 FYNNEI, per germline. The V and J ends lost 2 bases and 1 base respectively, with 18 bases between them. CDR3 sequence (DNA): TGTGCCAGCAGTGAAACCGGACAGTCCCTCTCTTCTGGGGCCAACGTCCTGACTTTC. It yields the protein CASSETGQSLSSGANVLTF.

The J gene is TRBJ2-7, the V gene TRBV4-1; 10 bases are shared with TRBD2. J was trimmed by 4 bases and V by 2 bases; bases with no gene match: 5. The germline V gene encodes CDR1 MGHRA and CDR2 YSYEKL. The CDR3 is 15 amino acids. For the CDR3, the DNA is TGCGCCAGCAGCCAATCGACTAGCGGGCCTTACGAGCAGTACTTC. Translation: CASSQSTSGPYEQYF.

The rearrangement joins TRBV5-1 to TRBJ2-2; 7 bases agree with TRBD2. Germline V gene data show CDR1 as SGHRS and CDR2 as YFSETQ. This CDR3 contains 15 residues. Trimming cost V 0 bases and J 2 bases; bases outside gene matches: 1. CDR3 sequence reads: CASSLGGSNTGELFF. The CDR3 DNA follows: TGCGCCAGCAGCTTGGGCGGGAGCAACACCGGGGAGCTGTTTTTT.

This clone was found a few times. The chain is built from TRBV2 and TRBJ2-2; 11 bases are a match to TRBD2. After removal of 4 bases from V and 5 bases from J, the junction contained 6 bases not matched to a gene. The CDR3 contains 16 residues. The germline CDR1 and CDR2 sequences are SNHLY and FYNNEI. CDR3 DNA sequence: TGTGCCAGCAGTGCCAGTAGCGGGAGGGTTACCGGGGAGCTGTTTTTT. Amino acids: CASSASSGRVTGELFF.

The gene calls are TRBV19 and TRBJ2-7; the D gene is possibly TRBD2 (6 bases). CDR3 length: 15 residues. V was shortened by 7 bases and J by 4 bases, with 20 bases between the two germline ends. In germline, CDR1 is LNHDA, CDR2 SQIVND (reference sequence). CDR3 nucleotide sequence: TGTGCCAGTATATGGTCGCGGGGATGGGGTTACGAGCAGTACTTC. As protein: CASIWSRGWGYEQYF.